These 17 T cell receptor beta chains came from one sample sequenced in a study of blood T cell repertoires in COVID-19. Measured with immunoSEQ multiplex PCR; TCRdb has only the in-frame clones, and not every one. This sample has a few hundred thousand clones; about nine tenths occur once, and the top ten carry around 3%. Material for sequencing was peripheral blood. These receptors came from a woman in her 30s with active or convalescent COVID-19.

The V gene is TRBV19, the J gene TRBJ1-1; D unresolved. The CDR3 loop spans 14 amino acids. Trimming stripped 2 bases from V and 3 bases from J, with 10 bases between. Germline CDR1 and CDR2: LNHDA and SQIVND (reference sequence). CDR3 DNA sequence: TGTGCCAGTAGTATAATGGCAGAACACACTGAAGCTTTCTTT. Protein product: CASSIMAEHTEAFF.

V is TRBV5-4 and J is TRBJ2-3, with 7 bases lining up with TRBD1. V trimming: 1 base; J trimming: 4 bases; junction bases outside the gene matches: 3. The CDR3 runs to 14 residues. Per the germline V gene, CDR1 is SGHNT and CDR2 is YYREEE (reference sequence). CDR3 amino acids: CASSLLQGADTQYF. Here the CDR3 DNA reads TGTGCCAGCAGCTTGTTGCAGGGGGCAGATACGCAGTATTTT.

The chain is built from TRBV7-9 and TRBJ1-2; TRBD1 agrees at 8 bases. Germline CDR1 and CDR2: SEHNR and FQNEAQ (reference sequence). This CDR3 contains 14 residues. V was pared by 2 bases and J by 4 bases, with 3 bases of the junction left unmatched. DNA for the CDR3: TGTGCCAGCAGCTTAACAGGGGGTTTCTATGGCTACACCTTC. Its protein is CASSLTGGFYGYTF.

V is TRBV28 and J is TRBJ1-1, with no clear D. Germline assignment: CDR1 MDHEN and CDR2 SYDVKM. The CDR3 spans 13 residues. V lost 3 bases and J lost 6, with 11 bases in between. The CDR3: CASSFPGQSEAFF. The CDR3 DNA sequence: TGTGCCAGCAGTTTTCCTGGGCAGTCTGAAGCTTTCTTT.

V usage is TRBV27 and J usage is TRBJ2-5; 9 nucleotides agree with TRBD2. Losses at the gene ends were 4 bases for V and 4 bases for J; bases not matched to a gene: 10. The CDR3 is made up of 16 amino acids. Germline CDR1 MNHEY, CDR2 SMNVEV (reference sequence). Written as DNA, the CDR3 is TGTGCCAGCAGTTCCCGCGGGGGGGCCGGTGGAGAGACCCAGTACTTC. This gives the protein CASSSRGGAGGETQYF.

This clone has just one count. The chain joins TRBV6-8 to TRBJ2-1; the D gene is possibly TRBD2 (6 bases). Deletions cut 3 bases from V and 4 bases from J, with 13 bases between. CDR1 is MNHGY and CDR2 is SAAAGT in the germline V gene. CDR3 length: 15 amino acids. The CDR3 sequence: CASSYCGKKYNEQFF. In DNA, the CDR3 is TGTGCCAGCAGTTATTGCGGGAAGAAGTACAATGAGCAGTTCTTC.

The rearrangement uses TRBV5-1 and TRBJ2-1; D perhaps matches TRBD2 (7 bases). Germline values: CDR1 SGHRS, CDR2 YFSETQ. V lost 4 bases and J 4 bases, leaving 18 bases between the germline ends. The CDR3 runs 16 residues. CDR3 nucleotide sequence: TGCGCCAGCAGCCGCATTGGGGCGGGGGCTTACAATGAGCAGTTCTTC. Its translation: CASSRIGAGAYNEQFF.

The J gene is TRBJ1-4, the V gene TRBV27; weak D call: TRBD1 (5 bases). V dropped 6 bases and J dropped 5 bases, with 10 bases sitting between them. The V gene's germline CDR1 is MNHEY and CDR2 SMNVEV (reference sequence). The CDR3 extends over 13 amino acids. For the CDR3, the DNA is TGTGCCAGCAGGCGGGGCCTAAATGAAAAACTGTTTTTT. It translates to CASRRGLNEKLFF.

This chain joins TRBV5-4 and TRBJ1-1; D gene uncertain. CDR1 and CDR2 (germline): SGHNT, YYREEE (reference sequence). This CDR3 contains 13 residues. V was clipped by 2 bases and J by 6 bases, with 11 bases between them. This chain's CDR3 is CASSFAGSAEAFF. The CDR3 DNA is TGTGCCAGCAGCTTCGCGGGGTCGGCTGAAGCTTTCTTT. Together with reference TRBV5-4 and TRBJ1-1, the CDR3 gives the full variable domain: ETGVTQSPTHLIKTRGQQVTLRCSSQSGHNTVSWYQQALGQGPQFIFQYYREEENGRGNFPPRFSGLQFPNYSSELNVNALELDDSALYLCASSFAGSAEAFFGQGTRLTVV.

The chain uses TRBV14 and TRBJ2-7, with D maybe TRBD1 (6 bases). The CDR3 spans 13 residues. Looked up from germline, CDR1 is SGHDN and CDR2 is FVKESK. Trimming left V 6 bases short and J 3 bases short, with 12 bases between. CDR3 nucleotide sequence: TGTGCCAGCAGTTTGGGGGCTGGCTACGAGCAGTACTTC. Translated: CASSLGAGYEQYF.

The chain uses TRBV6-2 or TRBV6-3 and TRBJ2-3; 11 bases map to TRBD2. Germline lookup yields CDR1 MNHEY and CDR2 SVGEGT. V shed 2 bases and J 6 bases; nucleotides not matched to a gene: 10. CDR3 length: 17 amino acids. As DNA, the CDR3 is TGTGCCAGCAGTTACCCCAATAGCGGGGGGGCCTATGATACGCAGTATTTT. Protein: CASSYPNSGGAYDTQYF.

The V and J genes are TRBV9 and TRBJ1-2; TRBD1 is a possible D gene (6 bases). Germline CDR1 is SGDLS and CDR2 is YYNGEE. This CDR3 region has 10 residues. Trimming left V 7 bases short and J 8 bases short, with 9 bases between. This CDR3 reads CASGGLGYTF. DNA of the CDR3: TGTGCCAGCGGGGGCCTGGGCTACACCTTC.

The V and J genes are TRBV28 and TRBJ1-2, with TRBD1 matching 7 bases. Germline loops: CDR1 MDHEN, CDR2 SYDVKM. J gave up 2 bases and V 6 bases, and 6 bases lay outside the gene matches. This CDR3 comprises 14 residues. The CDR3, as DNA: TGTGCCAGCAGCCTAGGGACAGAAAACTATGGCTACACCTTC. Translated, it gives CASSLGTENYGYTF.

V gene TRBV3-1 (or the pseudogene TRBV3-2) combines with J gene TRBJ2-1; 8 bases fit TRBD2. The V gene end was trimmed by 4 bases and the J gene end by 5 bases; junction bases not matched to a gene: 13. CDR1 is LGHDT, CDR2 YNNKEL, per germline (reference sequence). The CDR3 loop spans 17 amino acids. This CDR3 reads CASSRPVRAGGNNEQFF. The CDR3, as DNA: TGTGCCAGCAGCCGCCCCGTTCGGGCGGGGGGAAACAATGAGCAGTTCTTC.

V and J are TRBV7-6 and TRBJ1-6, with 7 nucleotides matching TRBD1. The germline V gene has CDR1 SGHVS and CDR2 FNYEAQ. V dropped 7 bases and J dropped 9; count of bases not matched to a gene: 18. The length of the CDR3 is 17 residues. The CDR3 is CASIPFPDRDWSSPLHF. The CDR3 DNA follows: TGTGCCAGCATTCCCTTTCCCGACAGGGACTGGAGTTCACCCCTCCACTTT.

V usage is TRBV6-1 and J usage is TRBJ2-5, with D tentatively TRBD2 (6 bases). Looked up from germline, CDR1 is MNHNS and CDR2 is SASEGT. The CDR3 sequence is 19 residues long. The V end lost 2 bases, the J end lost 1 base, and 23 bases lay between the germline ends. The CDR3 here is CASSEFLRRGLVSQETQYF. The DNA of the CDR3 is TGTGCCAGCAGTGAATTTTTGAGGAGGGGCCTTGTAAGCCAAGAGACCCAGTACTTC.

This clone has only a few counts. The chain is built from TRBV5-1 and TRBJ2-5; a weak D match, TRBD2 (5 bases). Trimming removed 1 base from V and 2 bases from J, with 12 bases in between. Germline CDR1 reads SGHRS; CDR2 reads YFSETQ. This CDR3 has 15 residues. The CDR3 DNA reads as TGCGCCAGCAGCTTGCGGGGTCTTCCACAAGAGACCCAGTACTTC. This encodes CASSLRGLPQETQYF.